The 12 T cell receptor beta chains presented below share a single source sample, sequenced in a study of cytomegalovirus exposure and HLA in healthy donors. Amplification used 60 Vbeta primers and 13 Jbeta primers. Repertoires were generated with immunoSEQ multiplex PCR, while TCRdb's copy carries only in-frame clones and drops some. The data show 110,000 to 150,000 clones, 73% seen once. Sequenced material: PBMCs. The receptors shown here come from a woman between 40 and 50 years old in good health and CMV-seronegative.

The table lists this clone with a count of one. The V call is TRBV7-9, the J call TRBJ2-2; D is unclear. Germline values: CDR1 SEHNR, CDR2 FQNEAQ (reference sequence). CDR3 length: 13 amino acids. The V end was cut by 1 base, the J end by 5 bases, with 5 bases between. CDR3 loop: CASSLGHTGELFF. CDR3 sequence (DNA): TGTGCCAGCAGCTTAGGGCATACCGGGGAGCTGTTTTTT.

This sequence joins TRBV9 and TRBJ2-2; D gene ambiguous. The CDR3 is 15 residues long. Per germline, CDR1 SGDLS and CDR2 YYNGEE. V was trimmed by 1 base and J by 0 bases, leaving 7 bases between them. CDR3 residues: CASSVSTANTGELFF. In DNA form, the CDR3 reads TGTGCCAGCAGCGTAAGTACGGCGAACACCGGGGAGCTGTTTTTT.

The chain employs TRBV4-1 and TRBJ2-3; 7 bases map to TRBD2. The CDR3 totals 16 residues. V trimming: 1 base; J trimming: 0 bases; junction bases outside the gene matches: 4. Germline-derived CDR1 and CDR2 are MGHRA and YSYEKL. The CDR3 nucleotides are TGCGCCAGCAGCCAAGTCCCGGGGGGTAGCACAGATACGCAGTATTTT. Residues: CASSQVPGGSTDTQYF.

The CDR3 DNA reads TGTGCCAGCAGGCGGACAGGGGGCACCGGGGAGCTGTTTTTT. Its translation: CASRRTGGTGELFF. This sequence joins TRBV5-4 and TRBJ2-2; 10 positions agree with TRBD1. The CDR3 consists of 14 residues. Unmatched junction bases numbered 2, after V lost 5 bases and J lost 4 bases. Germline values: CDR1 SGHNT, CDR2 YYREEE (reference sequence).

The CDR3 region has the DNA TGTGCCAGCAGTTTTAAGGGGGACAGGGTCCCCTACGAGCAGTACGTC. Translation gives CASSFKGDRVPYEQYV. V is TRBV28 and J is TRBJ2-7, with 9 nucleotides matching TRBD1. CDR1 and CDR2 (germline): MDHEN, SYDVKM. The V and J ends lost 3 bases and 2 bases, in that order; junction bases with no gene match: 8. The CDR3 has 16 amino acids.

V and J are TRBV27 and TRBJ1-6, with D possibly being TRBD1 (6 bases). V shed 6 bases and J shed 10 bases, with 28 bases lying between them. Germline-derived CDR1 and CDR2 are MNHEY and SMNVEV (reference sequence). The CDR3 length is 18 residues. The CDR3 nucleotides read TGTGCCAGCAGCCCATCGTTGTGGTCCCGGGACAAAACCTCACCCCTCCACTTT. Its translation is CASSPSLWSRDKTSPLHF.

The chain recombines TRBV2 with TRBJ1-1, with D perhaps matching TRBD1 (5 bases). V was pared by 2 bases and J by 2 bases, with 12 bases between. Per germline, CDR1 SNHLY and CDR2 FYNNEI. The CDR3 has 15 amino acids. Here the CDR3 DNA reads TGTGCCAGCAGTGAATTCGGGGGAGACAACACTGAAGCTTTCTTT. Translation gives CASSEFGGDNTEAFF.

The chain couples TRBV6-1 to TRBJ1-5, with TRBD1 matching 7 bases. The CDR3 contains 17 residues. Germline assignment: CDR1 MNHNS and CDR2 SASEGT. The junction had 11 bases not matched to a gene; V was cut back by 0 bases and J by 6 bases. CDR3: CASSEALGTVASQPQHF. CDR3 bases: TGTGCCAGCAGTGAAGCGCTAGGGACAGTAGCGAGTCAGCCCCAGCATTTT.

This chain uses TRBV5-4 with TRBJ1-1; 10 positions match TRBD1. This CDR3 spans 14 amino acids. Germline assignment: CDR1 SGHNT and CDR2 YYREEE (reference sequence). V lost 4 bases and J lost 5; bases outside the gene matches: 5. The CDR3 DNA follows: TGTGCCAGCAGCAACGACAGGGGGCGGACTGAAGCTTTCTTT. The encoded protein is CASSNDRGRTEAFF.

This chain connects TRBV19 to TRBJ1-1; D might be TRBD1 (6 bases). The germline V and J ends were trimmed by 3 bases and 7 bases, with 15 bases remaining between them. CDR1 is LNHDA, CDR2 SQIVND, per germline (reference sequence). CDR3 size: 14 residues. The CDR3 is CASSITGPVGEAFF. CDR3 nucleotide sequence: TGTGCCAGTAGTATTACAGGGCCTGTGGGTGAAGCTTTCTTT.

This clone showed up just once. The genes are TRBV2 and TRBJ2-7; 11 bases match TRBD2. The CDR3 runs to 17 residues. Germline V gene data show CDR1 as SNHLY and CDR2 as FYNNEI. The junction had 10 bases not matched to a gene; V was cut back by 5 bases and J by 1 base. The CDR3, as DNA: TGTGCCAGCAGTATTGGCCTCCCTAGCGGGGGGTCCTACGAGCAGTACTTC. Translating gives CASSIGLPSGGSYEQYF.

The V call is TRBV5-5, the J call TRBJ1-5, with 8 bases that match TRBD1. In germline, CDR1 is SGHKS, CDR2 YYEKEE (reference sequence). V trimming: 3 bases; J trimming: 3 bases; junction bases outside the gene matches: 5. This CDR3 comprises 15 residues. CDR3 region: CASSWGTGDNQPQHF. CDR3 in DNA: TGTGCCAGCAGCTGGGGGACAGGAGACAATCAGCCCCAGCATTTT.